The present entry profiles one TCR beta chain with its context. The antigen remains unidentified. The data derive from a study of T cell repertoires in cytomegalovirus infection. In the study overall: Through public TCR beta signatures, both CMV infection and matching HLA type were indicated.

Using its own MiXCR run on the reads, TCRdb lists one record per CDR3 protein. The sample shows under 300,000 distinct CDR3 sequences, around 20% of them seen only once. This CDR3 is built from 13 residues. The germline V gene has CDR1 WNHNN and CDR2 SYGVQD (reference sequence). Trimming stripped 7 bases from V and 1 base from J, with 9 bases between. The origin of this receptor is a human donor in good health (CMV status not recorded). Some clones in this sample may be carry-over from other donors' samples. J is TRBJ2-3 and V is TRBV10-1, with a weak D call TRBD2 (5 bases). The sample in question was cultured PBMCs, obtained from culture after CMV antigen stimulation. CDR3: CASNGGRTDTQYF. DNA of the CDR3: TGCGCCAGCAACGGAGGACGCACAGATACGCAGTATTTT.